These T cell receptor beta chains were read from a single sample in a study of OX40 agonist ivuxolimab in advanced cancers. Here immunoSEQ multiplex PCR was the method, and the copy in TCRdb shows in-frame clones only, minus some. This sample has about 69,000 clones; 80% occur once, and the top ten carry approximately 2.5%. Source: CD4+ or CD8+ T cells sorted from blood, taken in a trial of the OX40 agonist ivuxolimab. Receptor source: an adult with an advanced solid tumor such as melanoma, head and neck, liver or kidney cancer. Each CDR3 is given with its conserved first and last residue. Fields, in order: J gene, V gene, CDR3 protein.

TRBJ1-1,TRBV2,CASSESGVGTEAFF
TRBJ1-2,TRBV28,CASSLPRYGYTF
TRBJ2-1,TRBV30,CAWTGGIAGGPSYNEQFF
TRBJ2-2,TRBV5-4,CASSLGQGAVTGELFF
TRBJ1-1,TRBV2,CASSRDRGYTEAFF
TRBJ1-4,TRBV19,CASSMDGRINEKLFF
TRBJ2-2,TRBV7-9,CASSLMKGATGELFF
TRBJ2-1,TRBV7-9,CASSPGSGGKNNEQFF
TRBJ2-3,TRBV7-8,CASSPRDGESTDTQYF
TRBJ1-2,TRBV2,CASNRPPLTANYGYTF
TRBJ1-2,TRBV5-1,CASGPGGKNYGYTF
TRBJ2-3,TRBV7-9,CASRTGAALRF
TRBJ2-5,TRBV9,CASSPQTGGRMETQYF
TRBJ1-1,TRBV7-9,CASSVDRDSAFF
TRBJ2-1,TRBV27,CASSATRLAGDEQFF
TRBJ2-6,TRBV5-1,CASSSPSGQRVANVLTF
TRBJ1-3,TRBV18,CASSPDTGDFSGNTIYF
TRBJ1-3,TRBV9,CASSVVPSGNTIYF
TRBJ1-1,TRBV6-1,CASRSGHTEAFF
TRBJ1-2,TRBV7-8,CASRQGSSKGYGYTF
TRBJ1-2,TRBV6-5,CASSGPGGLSGYTF
TRBJ2-5,TRBV7-7,CASSLGYQETQYF
TRBJ2-2,TRBV28,CASSSLSGSGTGELFF
TRBJ2-2,TRBV10-3,CATGTSGRGAGELFF
TRBJ1-2,TRBV6-5,CASSYSRGANYGYTF
TRBJ1-2,TRBV5-4,CASSLAGRGYGYTF
TRBJ2-1,TRBV13,CASTPREFGLNEQFF
TRBJ2-2,TRBV27,CASRPTGSAGELFF
TRBJ2-2,TRBV10-2,CASSDRTGVNTGELFF
TRBJ1-5,TRBV5-1,CASSSDAGGQPQHF
TRBJ1-5,TRBV19,CASSLPGTGGNQPQHF
TRBJ1-4,TRBV19,CASRPPGQGFEKLFF
TRBJ2-7,TRBV27,CATWRGGSYEQYF
TRBJ1-1,TRBV30,CAWSPRTGRNTEAFF
TRBJ1-2,TRBV29-1,CSVEAGNSNYGYTF
TRBJ2-3,TRBV18,CASSPVAAYTDTQYF
TRBJ2-1,TRBV4-1,CASSQAEGSSYNEQFF
TRBJ2-2,TRBV7-9,CASRSGAAGELFF
TRBJ1-1,TRBV5-4,CASSSRGLEAFF
TRBJ1-4,TRBV28,CASSSSGRGRNEKLFF
TRBJ2-5,TRBV6-5,CASSYGTGNQETQYF
TRBJ2-5,TRBV4-1,CASSQDRVTQYF
TRBJ1-1,TRBV6-5,CASSYYTEAFF
TRBJ1-5,TRBV29-1,CSVATGRYQPQHF
TRBJ2-2,TRBV5-1,CASSLGHRDPNTGELFF
TRBJ1-2,TRBV14,CASSQVAAYGYTF
TRBJ2-1,TRBV7-9,CASSIGMSSYNEQFF
TRBJ2-7,TRBV7-2,CASSSRGRGEQYF
TRBJ2-7,TRBV5-4,CASSLGQYEQYF
TRBJ2-4,TRBV6-5,CASRGLGLGKNIQYF
TRBJ2-5,TRBV15,CATSRDNGRETQYF
TRBJ2-1,TRBV6-6,CASSPRDRPNEQFF
TRBJ2-5,TRBV5-1,CASSDGRVQETQYF
TRBJ2-5,TRBV11-3,CASSRGPGQETQYF
TRBJ2-2,TRBV6-5,CASKPSRQGYRELFF
TRBJ2-1,TRBV11-3,CASSLVKVAGGGSYNEQFF
TRBJ2-1,TRBV18,CASLPGGASYNEQFF
TRBJ1-1,TRBV19,CASSIVTKGPNTEAFF
TRBJ1-2,TRBV2,CASRGPERGYTF
TRBJ2-5,TRBV5-8,CASSFPAGPQETQYF